The 8 T cell receptor beta chains below all came from one sample that was sequenced in a study of blood T cell repertoires in COVID-19. This table comes from immunoSEQ multiplex PCR, and its TCRdb copy is limited to in-frame clones, with some not included. The sample lists about 30,000 clones, about 87% occurring once. Source material: peripheral blood. These receptors were taken from a human donor in a cohort sampled during active COVID-19. The donor label of this sample is uncertain.

The genes are TRBV5-1 and TRBJ2-3; TRBD2 matches 9 bases. The CDR3 consists of 16 residues. CDR1 SGHRS and CDR2 YFSETQ come from the germline V gene. The V and J ends lost 0 bases and 5 bases, in that order; junction bases with no gene match: 7. The CDR3 DNA is TGCGCCAGCAGCTTGGGTAGCGGGAGAAGGGTAGATACGCAGTATTTT. It encodes CASSLGSGRRVDTQYF.

This chain uses TRBV6-2 or TRBV6-3 with TRBJ2-7; perhaps TRBD1 as D (6 bases). The V gene lost 4 bases and the J gene lost 7 bases, with 20 bases spanning the gap. The CDR3 length is 15 residues. The germline CDR1 and CDR2 sequences are MNHEY and SVGEGT. The CDR3 coding sequence is TGTGCCAGCAGTTTACGGGACATTAGATCGTGGGAGCAGTACTTC. It translates to CASSLRDIRSWEQYF.

This clone was counted between two and nine times. The chain joins TRBV4-2 to TRBJ2-7, with 7 positions matching TRBD1. CDR1 and CDR2 from the germline V gene are LGHNA and YNFKEQ. This CDR3 has 15 amino acids. V dropped 3 bases and J dropped 2; count of bases not matched to a gene: 7. CDR3 in amino acids: CASSQGRDSPYEQYF. CDR3 DNA sequence: TGTGCCAGCAGCCAGGGCCGGGACAGCCCCTACGAGCAGTACTTC.

V usage is TRBV1 and J usage is TRBJ2-7; the DNA was not used to check the table's D call, TRBD2. TRBV1 is listed as a pseudogene. The CDR3 runs 16 residues. The CDR3 is CTSSQEAASGSYEQYF. CDR3 DNA: TGCACCAGCAGCCAAGAGGCGGCTAGCGGCTCCTACGAGCAGTACTTC.

The chain is built from TRBV6-4 and TRBJ2-1; 8 bases are a match to TRBD2. Trimming at V came to 5 bases and at J to 4 bases, leaving 1 base not matched to a gene. Germline V gives CDR1 MRHNA, CDR2 SNTAGT. There are 13 residues in the CDR3. CDR3 region: CASSLAGYNEQFF. The CDR3 DNA reads as TGTGCCAGCAGTTTAGCGGGGTACAATGAGCAGTTCTTC.

The gene calls are TRBV7-3 and TRBJ2-3; perhaps TRBD2 as D (5 bases). Trimming left V 8 bases short and J 0 bases short, with 15 bases between. Germline V lookup: CDR1 SGHTA, CDR2 FQGTGA. CDR3 length: 15 residues. CDR3 amino acids: CASSTSPLSTDTQYF. The CDR3 DNA sequence: TGTGCCAGCTCCACTAGTCCTCTTAGCACAGATACGCAGTATTTT.

The chain combines TRBV6-5 with TRBJ2-7; the match to TRBD1 covers 9 bases. CDR3 length: 13 amino acids. Germline CDR1 MNHEY, CDR2 SVGAGI. The ends lost 6 bases at V and 4 bases at J; junction bases unmatched: 4. Here the CDR3 reads CASRPGQGYEQYF. The CDR3 nucleotides read TGTGCCAGCAGGCCGGGACAGGGATACGAGCAGTACTTC.

The chain is built from TRBV29-1 and TRBJ2-1, with TRBD2 matching over 7 bases. Germline CDR1 is SQVTM and CDR2 is ANQGSEA. CDR3 length: 15 amino acids. V lost 4 bases and J lost 2; bases outside the gene matches: 8. The CDR3 DNA follows: TGCAGCGTTGGTGTGGGTCTAGCGGCCTACAATGAGCAGTTCTTC. Protein product: CSVGVGLAAYNEQFF.